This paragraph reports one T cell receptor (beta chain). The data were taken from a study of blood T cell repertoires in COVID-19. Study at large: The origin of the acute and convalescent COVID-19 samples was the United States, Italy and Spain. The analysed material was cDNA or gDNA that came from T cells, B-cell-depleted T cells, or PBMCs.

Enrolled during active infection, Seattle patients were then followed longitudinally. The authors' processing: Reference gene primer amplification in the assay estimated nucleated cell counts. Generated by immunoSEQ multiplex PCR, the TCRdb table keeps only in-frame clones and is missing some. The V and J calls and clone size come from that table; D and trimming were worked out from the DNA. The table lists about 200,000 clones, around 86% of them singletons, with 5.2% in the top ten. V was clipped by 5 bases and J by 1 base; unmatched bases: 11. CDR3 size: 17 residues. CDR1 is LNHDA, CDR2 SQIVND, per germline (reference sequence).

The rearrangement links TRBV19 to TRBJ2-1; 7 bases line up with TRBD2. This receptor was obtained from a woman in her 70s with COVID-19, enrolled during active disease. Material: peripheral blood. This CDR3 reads CASSRMGGAGSYNEQFF. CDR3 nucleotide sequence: TGTGCCAGTAGTCGTATGGGAGGGGCCGGGTCCTACAATGAGCAGTTCTTC.